This entry is about one T cell receptor beta chain. Distinct nucleotide sequences in the sample also encode this CDR3. This entry comes from a study of blood T cell repertoires in COVID-19. Study at large: Spain, Italy and the United States supplied samples that represented acute and convalescent COVID-19. T cells, B-cell-depleted T cells, or PBMCs provided the cDNA or gDNA that served as material.

Germline CDR1 MNHEY, CDR2 SVGAGI. The J segment lost 2 bases and the V segment lost 4 bases, leaving 2 bases of the junction unmatched. The CDR3 loop spans 15 amino acids. Generated by immunoSEQ multiplex PCR, the TCRdb table keeps only in-frame clones and is missing some. The sample records a few hundred thousand clones, about 91% being singletons. It was during active infection that Seattle patients were enrolled and then longitudinally followed. This chain uses TRBV6-5 with TRBJ2-6; 7 bases line up with TRBD1. The specimen sequenced was peripheral blood. The sequence was collected from a woman between 25 and 40 years old with COVID-19, enrolled during active disease. Written as DNA, the CDR3 is TGTGCCAGCAGTTCAACAGGGGCTGGGGCCAACGTCCTGACTTTC. It codes for CASSSTGAGANVLTF.